The sequence of this T cell receptor beta chain was determined in a study of T cell changes during pregnancy in multiple sclerosis (dated 2019 in TCRdb). The study in broad terms: The study looked at changes in the T cell repertoire across pregnancy in women with multiple sclerosis.

Library preparation was by the immunoSEQ multiplex PCR assay. In TCRdb, the immuneACCESS table is reduced to in-frame sequences with V and J assigned. These tables do not hold every clone; where another copy was compared, an unresolved V gene accounts for under half, and the others remain unexplained. In this sample the table shows 70,000 to 85,000 clones, 92% of which occur a single time. The ten largest account for less than 3% of the sample. With respect to this clone: The antigen it recognizes is unknown. One base away there is no much larger clone; base qualities are not given.

The CDR3 measures 16 amino acids from cysteine to phenylalanine. Just CDR3 DNA is preserved here, 48 bases in frame from base 1. The CDR1 and CDR2 encoded by the germline V gene are MDHEN and SYDVKM. From V the trimming removes 5 bases and from J it removes 3 bases, while the gene matches leave 5 bases of the junction unaccounted for. This clonotype was sampled from a female donor with multiple sclerosis, enrolled in a pregnancy study. The receptor chain draws on TRBV28 and TRBJ2-3; 13 bases in the junction line up with TRBD2. The starting material was peripheral blood, obtained before pregnancy. The CDR3 corresponds to CASSPWTSGRTDTQYF. At the DNA level, the sequence is TGTGCCAGCAGTCCGTGGACTAGCGGGAGAACAGATACGCAGTATTTT.